These T cell receptor beta chains were read from a single sample in a study of response to subunit inactivated influenza vaccine. TCRdb fed the RT-PCR reads into MiXCR, producing one record per CDR3 protein. This table has fewer than 400,000 distinct CDR3 sequences, 21% appearing once. The specimen was PBMCs from blood, collected approximately 20 months after vaccination. These receptor sequences come from a man aged 45 to 70 who received an inactivated influenza vaccine. Each CDR3 is given with its conserved first and last residue. The order of the fields is CDR3 length, J gene, D gene, V gene, clone size, CDR3 DNA, CDR3 protein. A D gene is named only where the DNA matches it firmly. Clone sizes are given selectively: once, few, many, or a class where the clone is expanded.

12	TRBJ2-1	TRBD2	TRBV28	NA	TGTGTCAGCGGGGCTATTCAAGATGAGCAGTTCTTC	CVSGAIQDEQFF
13	TRBJ1-4	TRBD1	TRBV7-2	few	TGTGCCAGCAGCTCCGGGACAGCTGAAAAACTGTTTTTT	CASSSGTAEKLFF
15	TRBJ2-3	TRBD1	TRBV24-1	NA	TGTGCCACCAGTGCCTGGGACAGATACACAGATACGCAGTATTTT	CATSAWDRYTDTQYF
13	TRBJ1-1	NA	TRBV20-1	few	TGCAGTGCTAGAGATTGGGGAGAGGGTAAAGCTTTCTTT	CSARDWGEGKAFF
12	TRBJ1-1	NA	TRBV20-1	few	TGCAGTGCTAAGTTCGGCGGCACTGAAGCTTTCTTT	CSAKFGGTEAFF
14	TRBJ1-1	TRBD1	TRBV12-3/TRBV12-4	few	TGTGCCAGCAGTTTTACAGGGGGGTACACTGAAGCTTTCTTT	CASSFTGGYTEAFF
14	TRBJ2-5	NA	TRBV9	few	TGTGCCAGCAGCACAGGGACTGCCCAAGAGACCCAGTACTTC	CASSTGTAQETQYF
22	TRBJ2-3	TRBD1	TRBV3-1	few	TGTGCCAGCAGCCAAGATAAAGCCTGGGGACAGACACATACAACTAGCACAGATACGCAGTATTTT	CASSQDKAWGQTHTTSTDTQYF
15	TRBJ2-6	NA	TRBV12-3/TRBV12-4	few	TGTGCCAGCAGTTTAGCAGGGCCTGGGGCCAACGTCCTGACTTTC	CASSLAGPGANVLTF
16	TRBJ2-3	NA	TRBV7-6	NA	TGTGCCAGCAGCTTAGCCGGAGGAAGTCTCACAGATACGCAGTATTTT	CASSLAGGSLTDTQYF
15	TRBJ1-3	NA	TRBV28	few	TGTGCCAGCAGTTTCGTGACAGACTCTGGAAACACCATATATTTT	CASSFVTDSGNTIYF
12	TRBJ2-1	NA	TRBV20-1	NA	TGCCTGGGCAGGGGGGGCTACAATGAGCAGTTCTTC	CLGRGGYNEQFF
15	TRBJ1-5	TRBD1	TRBV5-5	few	TGTGCCAGCAGCCGGACAGGGGCGTTCAATCAGCCCCAGCATTTT	CASSRTGAFNQPQHF
12	TRBJ2-1	TRBD1	TRBV28	NA	TGTGCCAGCGGACAGGGGTGGCATGAGCAGTTCTTC	CASGQGWHEQFF
15	TRBJ2-2	NA	TRBV24-1	few	NA	CATRSANLRAGELFF
18	TRBJ2-2	TRBD2	TRBV7-2	NA	TGTGCCAGCAGCTTACGGCTAGCGGGAGGGCCCGGGACCGGGGAGCTGTTTTTT	CASSLRLAGGPGTGELFF
11	TRBJ2-7	NA	TRBV20-1	NA	TGCAGTGCTCCGGACACTTACGAGCAGTACTTC	CSAPDTYEQYF
14	TRBJ2-1	TRBD1	TRBV6-1	NA	TGTGCCAGCATTGGGACAGGGGACAACAATGAGCAGTTCTTC	CASIGTGDNNEQFF
15	TRBJ2-7	NA	TRBV15	NA	TGTGCCACCAGCAGATTGACAGAAGCCTCCTACGAGCAGTACTTC	CATSRLTEASYEQYF
17	TRBJ2-5	TRBD2	TRBV4-2	NA	TGTGCCAGCGGCCAAGTTGCTAGCGGGGGGGTTCAAGAGACCCAGTACTTC	CASGQVASGGVQETQYF
14	TRBJ2-7	TRBD1	TRBV12-3/TRBV12-4	NA	TGTGCCAGCAGTTTACAGGGGGCCTCCTACGAGCAGTACTTC	CASSLQGASYEQYF
14	TRBJ1-3	NA	TRBV2	few	TGTGCCAGCAGTGAACCCCGGGCTGGAAACACCATATATTTT	CASSEPRAGNTIYF
15	TRBJ1-1	TRBD1	TRBV9	NA	TGTGCCAGCAGCGGGTCGACAGGGGGATACACTGAAGCTTTCTTT	CASSGSTGGYTEAFF
14	TRBJ1-5	NA	TRBV5-1	NA	TGCGCCAGCAGCTTGGGTGCGAGCAATCAGCCCCAGCATTTT	CASSLGASNQPQHF
14	TRBJ2-5	NA	TRBV6-1	NA	TGTGCCAGCAGACTCCACAGGGATCAAGAGACCCAGTACTTC	CASRLHRDQETQYF
15	TRBJ2-7	TRBD2	TRBV4-3	NA	TGCGCCAGCAGCCAAGAGGTAGCGGGAGGGGTGGAGCAGTACTTC	CASSQEVAGGVEQYF
16	TRBJ1-5	NA	TRBV27	NA	TGTGCCAGCAGTTTATCCCAGACAGGTAGCAATCAGCCCCAGCATTTT	CASSLSQTGSNQPQHF
19	TRBJ2-7	TRBD2	TRBV27	NA	TGTGCCAGCAGTTTCCGCCCTCCGGGACTAGCTCCCGCTTCCTACGAGCAGTACTTC	CASSFRPPGLAPASYEQYF
16	TRBJ2-3	NA	TRBV4-3	few	TGCGCCAGCAGCCAAGATCCGGCGGGGAGCACAGATACGCAGTATTTT	CASSQDPAGSTDTQYF
12	TRBJ1-2	NA	TRBV7-9	many	TGTGCCATTCTGGTGCAGATCTATGGCTACACCTTC	CAILVQIYGYTF
13	TRBJ1-1	NA	TRBV12-3/TRBV12-4	few	TGTGCCAGCACCTGGGGTGGATCTCCTGAAGCTTTCTTT	CASTWGGSPEAFF
15	TRBJ2-7	NA	TRBV10-3	NA	TGTGCCATCTCTGAGGCGGGACGCGCCGCTGCCGGGCAGTACTTC	CAISEAGRAAAGQYF
16	TRBJ2-4	NA	TRBV12-3/TRBV12-4	NA	TGTGCCAGCAGTTTCCGTGCGGGAATGGCCAAAAACATTCAGTACTTC	CASSFRAGMAKNIQYF
13	TRBJ2-7	NA	TRBV6-5	NA	TGTGCCAGCAGTTACCGGGGGACGGACGAGCAGTACTTC	CASSYRGTDEQYF
18	TRBJ1-5	NA	TRBV4-1	many	TGCGCCAGCAGCCAAGGCATTATAAGGGGGGCAGGCAATCAGCCCCAGCATTTT	CASSQGIIRGAGNQPQHF
13	TRBJ2-7	NA	TRBV2	few	TGTGCCAGCAGTCCCCGGACCGTCTACGAGCAGTACTTC	CASSPRTVYEQYF
14	TRBJ2-7	NA	TRBV6-2/TRBV6-3	NA	TGTGCCAGTGTGGACTACCGAAAAACCTACGAGCAGTACTTC	CASVDYRKTYEQYF
14	TRBJ2-7	TRBD2	TRBV5-4	NA	TGTGCCAGCAGCTTCATCGGACTAGCGGGCGAGCAGTACTTC	CASSFIGLAGEQYF
16	TRBJ1-2	NA	TRBV21-1	few	TGTGCCAGCTGTCGGGGGCGCACATCCTTTAACTATGGCTACACCTTC	CASCRGRTSFNYGYTF
13	TRBJ2-1	NA	TRBV5-1	few	TGCGCCAGCAGCTTGCGAAGCGGCAATGAGCAGTTCTTC	CASSLRSGNEQFF
11	TRBJ1-2	NA	TRBV29-1	many	TGCAGCGATCAGATCGGGTATGGCTACACCTTC	CSDQIGYGYTF
14	TRBJ1-4	NA	TRBV4-3	NA	TGCGCCAGCAGACTAGAGGGTCCAGGCGAAAAACTGTTTTTT	CASRLEGPGEKLFF
15	TRBJ1-1	TRBD1	TRBV27	NA	TGTGCCAGCAGTTTAGAAGGCAGGGGGGACACTGAAGCTTTCTTT	CASSLEGRGDTEAFF
17	TRBJ1-1	NA	TRBV9	NA	TGTGCCAGCAGCCCGAAAAATCAGGGGCTGGGGAACACTGAAGCTTTCTTT	CASSPKNQGLGNTEAFF
13	TRBJ1-5	TRBD1	TRBV2	NA	TGTGCCTCGACCGGGGACAGGGGGCAGCCCCAGCATTTT	CASTGDRGQPQHF
14	TRBJ1-1	TRBD1	TRBV6-1	NA	TGTGCCAGCAGTCCAGGGACAGGGACCACTGAAGCTTTCTTT	CASSPGTGTTEAFF
16	TRBJ1-4	NA	TRBV2	few	TGTGCCAGCAGTGAATATTCAGGCGCCGGAGACGAAAAACTGTTTTTT	CASSEYSGAGDEKLFF
17	TRBJ1-3	NA	TRBV18	few	TGTGCCAGCTCACCGGTACGAAGCGCTCTACTGGGAAACACCATATATTTT	CASSPVRSALLGNTIYF
18	TRBJ1-4	NA	TRBV4-3	few	TGCGCCAGCAGCCAAGATCTGGGGAACTATGCAACTAATGAAAAACTGTTTTTT	CASSQDLGNYATNEKLFF
16	TRBJ2-1	NA	TRBV6-2/TRBV6-3	few	TGTGCCAGCAGTTACTCGGCGGGGGCATCCTACAATGAGCAGTTCTTC	CASSYSAGASYNEQFF
17	TRBJ1-6	NA	TRBV11-2	few	TGTGCCAGCAGCTGGATACAGGGTAGATCCTATAATTCACCCCTCCACTTT	CASSWIQGRSYNSPLHF
15	TRBJ1-4	TRBD1	TRBV4-1	NA	TGCGCCAGCAGCACCCGACAGGGCCGAGATGAAAAACTGTTTTTT	CASSTRQGRDEKLFF
15	TRBJ2-3	TRBD2	TRBV18	few	TGTGCCAGCTCACGCGGGGGGGCCAGGACAGATACGCAGTATTTT	CASSRGGARTDTQYF
17	TRBJ2-1	TRBD2	TRBV7-6	NA	TGTGCCAGCAGCCCCACGCCTGGAGCGGGAAAAGGAAATGAGCAGTTCTTC	CASSPTPGAGKGNEQFF
14	TRBJ2-5	NA	TRBV6-1	NA	TGTGCCAGCAGGAAGGACCCAACCCAAGAGACCCAGTACTTC	CASRKDPTQETQYF
14	TRBJ2-2	NA	TRBV20-1	NA	TGCAGTGCTAGAGAGCGGGGTAATACCGGGGAGCTGTTTTTT	CSARERGNTGELFF
14	TRBJ2-1	NA	TRBV20-1	NA	TGCAGTGCTAGTTGGGAAGGTTCCCACAATGAGCAGTTCTTC	CSASWEGSHNEQFF